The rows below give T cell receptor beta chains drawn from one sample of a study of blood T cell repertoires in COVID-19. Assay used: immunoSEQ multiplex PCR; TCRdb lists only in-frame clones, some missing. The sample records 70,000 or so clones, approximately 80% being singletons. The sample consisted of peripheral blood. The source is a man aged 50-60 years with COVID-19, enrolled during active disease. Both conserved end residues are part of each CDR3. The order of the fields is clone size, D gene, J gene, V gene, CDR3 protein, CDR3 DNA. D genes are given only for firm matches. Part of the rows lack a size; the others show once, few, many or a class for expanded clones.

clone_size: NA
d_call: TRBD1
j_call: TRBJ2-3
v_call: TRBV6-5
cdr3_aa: CASEDRTGDHGTQYF
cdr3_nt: TGTGCCAGTGAAGACAGGACAGGGGACCACGGTACGCAGTATTTT

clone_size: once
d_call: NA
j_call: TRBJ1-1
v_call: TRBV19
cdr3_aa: CASLQTSYTEAFF
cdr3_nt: TGTGCCAGCCTCCAGACATCTTACACTGAAGCTTTCTTT

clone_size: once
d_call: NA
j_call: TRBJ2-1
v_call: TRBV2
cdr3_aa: CASTQQAPSGQFF
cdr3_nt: TGTGCCAGCACTCAACAGGCGCCATCAGGGCAGTTCTTC

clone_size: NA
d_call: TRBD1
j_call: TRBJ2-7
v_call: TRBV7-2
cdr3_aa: CASSVTATGQGTSYEQYF
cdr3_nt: TGTGCCAGCAGCGTCACCGCTACGGGACAGGGGACCTCCTACGAGCAGTACTTC

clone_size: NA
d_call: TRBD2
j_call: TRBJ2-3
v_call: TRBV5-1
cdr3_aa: CASSPGLAGTTDTQYF
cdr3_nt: TGCGCCAGCAGCCCGGGACTAGCGGGCACCACAGATACGCAGTATTTT

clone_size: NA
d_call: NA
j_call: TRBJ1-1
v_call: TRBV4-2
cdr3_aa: CASSDPGSNTEAFF
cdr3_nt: TGTGCCAGCAGCGATCCCGGTTCTAACACTGAAGCTTTCTTT

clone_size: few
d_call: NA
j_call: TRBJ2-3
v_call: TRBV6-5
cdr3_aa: CASSLTYTQYF
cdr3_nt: TGTGCCAGCAGTCTGACATATACGCAGTATTTT

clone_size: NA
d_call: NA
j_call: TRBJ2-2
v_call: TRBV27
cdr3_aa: CASSRGQERYLTGELFF
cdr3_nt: TGTGCCAGCAGCCGCGGACAAGAACGCTACCTAACCGGGGAGCTGTTTTTT

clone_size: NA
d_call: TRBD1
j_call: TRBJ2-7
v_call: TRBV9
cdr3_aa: CASSSTGGSYEQYF
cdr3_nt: TGTGCCAGCAGCTCGACAGGGGGCAGCTACGAGCAGTACTTC

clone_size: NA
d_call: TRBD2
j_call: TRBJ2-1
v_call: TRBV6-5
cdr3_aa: CASSPLGGSINEQFF
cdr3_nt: TGTGCCAGCAGTCCCCTTGGCGGGAGTATCAATGAGCAGTTCTTC

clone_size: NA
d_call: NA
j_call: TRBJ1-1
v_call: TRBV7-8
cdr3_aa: CASSLGRVGTEAFF
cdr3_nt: TGTGCCAGCAGCTTAGGGAGGGTGGGCACTGAAGCTTTCTTT

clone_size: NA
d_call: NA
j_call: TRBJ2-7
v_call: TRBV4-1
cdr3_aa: CASSQAFGLPPHEQYF
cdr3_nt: TGCGCCAGCAGCCAAGCCTTTGGACTACCTCCCCACGAGCAGTACTTC

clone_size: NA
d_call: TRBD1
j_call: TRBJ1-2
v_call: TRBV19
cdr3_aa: CASRTKNRGERGYTF
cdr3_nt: TGTGCCAGTAGGACAAAAAACAGGGGGGAGCGCGGCTACACCTTC

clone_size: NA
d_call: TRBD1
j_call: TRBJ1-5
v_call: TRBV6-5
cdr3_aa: CASSKDRESPQHF
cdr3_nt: TGTGCCAGCAGTAAGGACAGGGAATCGCCCCAGCATTTT

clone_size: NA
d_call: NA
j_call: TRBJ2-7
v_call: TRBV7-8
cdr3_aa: CASSSNPRRGEQYF
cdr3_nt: TGTGCCAGCAGCTCCAACCCAAGACGGGGCGAGCAGTACTTC

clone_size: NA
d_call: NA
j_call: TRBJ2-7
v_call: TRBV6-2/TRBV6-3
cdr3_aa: CASSRTPQGRLYEQYF
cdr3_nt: TGTGCCAGCAGCCGTACCCCGCAGGGGAGATTGTACGAGCAGTACTTC

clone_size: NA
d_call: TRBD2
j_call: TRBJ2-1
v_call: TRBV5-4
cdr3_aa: CASSLEREGSEQFF
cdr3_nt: TGTGCCAGCAGCTTAGAGCGGGAGGGGAGTGAGCAGTTCTTC

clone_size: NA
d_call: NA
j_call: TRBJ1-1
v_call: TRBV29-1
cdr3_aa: CSCRVSGTEAFF
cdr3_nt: TGCAGCTGTAGGGTAAGCGGCACTGAAGCTTTCTTT

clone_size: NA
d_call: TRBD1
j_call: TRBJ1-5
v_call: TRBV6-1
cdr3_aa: CASSEGDRGDQPQHF
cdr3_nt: TGTGCCAGCAGTGAAGGGGACAGGGGGGATCAGCCCCAGCATTTT

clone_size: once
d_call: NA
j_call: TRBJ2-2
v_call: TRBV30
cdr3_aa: CGADSVNTGELFF
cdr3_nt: TGTGGAGCGGACTCGGTGAACACCGGGGAGCTGTTTTTT

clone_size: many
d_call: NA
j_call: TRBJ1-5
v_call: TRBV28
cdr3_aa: CASSFSGRSNQPQHF
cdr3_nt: TGTGCCAGCAGCTTCTCAGGGCGTAGCAATCAGCCCCAGCATTTT

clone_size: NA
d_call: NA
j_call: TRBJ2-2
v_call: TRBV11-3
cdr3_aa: CASSPRGAGLRELFF
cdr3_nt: TGTGCCAGCAGCCCTCGGGGGGCCGGGCTTAGGGAGCTGTTTTTT

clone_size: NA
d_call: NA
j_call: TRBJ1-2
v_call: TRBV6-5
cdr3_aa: CASRPGPYGYTF
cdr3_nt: TGTGCCAGCAGACCAGGGCCCTATGGCTACACCTTC

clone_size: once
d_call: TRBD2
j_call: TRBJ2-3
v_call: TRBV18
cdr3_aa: CASSMQREGSRTDTQYF
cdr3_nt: TGTGCCAGCTCAATGCAGCGGGAGGGCTCCCGCACAGATACGCAGTATTTT

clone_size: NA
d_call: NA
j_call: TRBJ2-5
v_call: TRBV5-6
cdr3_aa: CASSLAGSGETQYF
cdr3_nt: TGTGCCAGCAGCTTGGCAGGGTCGGGAGAGACCCAGTACTTC

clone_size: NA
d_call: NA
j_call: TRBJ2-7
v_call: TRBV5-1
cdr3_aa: CASSWQEGEAYEQYF
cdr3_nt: TGCGCCAGCAGTTGGCAGGAGGGAGAGGCCTACGAGCAGTACTTC

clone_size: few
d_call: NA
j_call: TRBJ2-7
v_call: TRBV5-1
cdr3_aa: CASSLDRTYEQYF
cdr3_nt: TGCGCCAGCAGCTTGGACAGGACCTACGAGCAGTACTTC

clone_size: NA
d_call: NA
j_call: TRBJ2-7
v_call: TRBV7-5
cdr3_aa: CARSHEVRLSYEQYF
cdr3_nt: TGTGCCAGAAGCCATGAGGTTCGTCTGTCCTACGAGCAGTACTTC

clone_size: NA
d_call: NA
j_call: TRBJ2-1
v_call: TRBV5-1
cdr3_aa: CASSLEVGQEQFF
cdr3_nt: TGCGCCAGCAGCTTGGAGGTGGGACAAGAGCAGTTCTTC

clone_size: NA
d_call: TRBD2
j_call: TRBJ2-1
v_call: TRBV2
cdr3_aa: CASLAGGSNEQFF
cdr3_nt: TGTGCCAGCTTAGCGGGAGGTAGTAATGAGCAGTTCTTC

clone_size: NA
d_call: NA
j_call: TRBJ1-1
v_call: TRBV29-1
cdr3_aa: CSVTWGGNTEAFF
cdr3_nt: TGCAGCGTGACGTGGGGGGGGAACACTGAAGCTTTCTTT

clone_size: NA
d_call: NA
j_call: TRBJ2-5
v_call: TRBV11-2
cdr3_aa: CASSYSVPPETQYF
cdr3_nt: TGTGCCAGCAGTTATAGCGTGCCTCCGGAGACCCAGTACTTC